Listed here are 11 T cell receptor beta chains from one sample, sequenced in a study of T cells expressing NK-cell markers (dated by TCRdb to 2020 to 2021). Libraries were prepared through 5' RACE. Sequencing instrument: Illumina HiSeq 2000. TCRdb reprocessed the reads and assigns one entry to each CDR3 protein sequence, leaving out DNA. The table of this sample itemizes about 160,000 distinct CDR3 sequences. In total, the top ten clones hold around 21% of the sample. Sequencing input: blood T cells: a sorted CD56 or NKG2C T cell subset, CD4+ or CD8+ T cells, or bulk PBMC T cells (not recorded which). The receptors derive from a man aged 18-70 years in good health.

This rearrangement joins TRBV6-4 to TRBJ2-1; TCRdb outputs TRBD2, but without DNA this stays unchecked. CDR1 is MRHNA, CDR2 SNTAGT, per germline. The CDR3 covers 14 residues. CDR3 region: CASSEGTSGGEQFF.

The gene calls are TRBV9 and TRBJ2-5. This CDR3 spans 12 amino acids. Per germline, CDR1 SGDLS and CDR2 YYNGEE. The CDR3 here is CASSDLQETQYF.

V is TRBV10-3 and J is TRBJ2-1; the D call from TCRdb, TRBD2, cannot be confirmed without DNA. Germline loops: CDR1 ENHRY, CDR2 SYGVKD. The CDR3 has 16 residues. This CDR3 is CAISESERGAFNEQFF.

V gene TRBV11-2 combines with J gene TRBJ2-3; TCRdb outputs TRBD1, but without DNA this stays unchecked. CDR3 length: 16 residues. The germline CDR1 and CDR2 sequences are SGHAT and FQNNGV. The CDR3 sequence is CASSLGQGALLDTQYF.

This sequence joins TRBV19 and TRBJ1-2; TCRdb picks TRBD1, but there is no DNA to check that call. The CDR3 loop spans 13 amino acids. Germline V CDR1 and CDR2: LNHDA, SQIVND (reference sequence). This CDR3 reads CASSPRGKDGYTF. Together with reference TRBV19 and TRBJ1-2, the CDR3 gives the full variable domain: DGGITQSPKYLFRKEGQNVTLSCEQNLNHDAMYWYRQDPGQGLRLIYYSQIVNDFQKGDIAEGYSVSREKKESFPLTVTSAQKNPTAFYLCASSPRGKDGYTFGSGTRLTVV.

The chain couples TRBV2 to TRBJ1-1. This CDR3 is built from 12 residues. Looked up from germline, CDR1 is SNHLY and CDR2 is FYNNEI. This chain's CDR3 is CASGRDGTEAFF.

V gene TRBV7-8 combines with J gene TRBJ1-1. The CDR3 covers 14 residues. Per the germline V gene, CDR1 is SGHVS and CDR2 is FQNEAQ. The CDR3 region is CASSLLVMNTEAFF.

The rearrangement uses TRBV20-1 and TRBJ2-7; TCRdb picks TRBD1, but there is no DNA to check that call. CDR1 is DFQATT and CDR2 is SNEGSKA in the germline V gene (reference sequence). CDR3 length equals 14 residues. CDR3 in amino acids: CSARFPQGIYEQYF.

The genes are TRBV20-1 and TRBJ2-7. Germline CDR1 DFQATT, CDR2 SNEGSKA (reference sequence). This CDR3 comprises 15 residues. This chain's CDR3 is CSARIDAGISYEQYF.

The chain carries TRBV7-9 and TRBJ2-7; TCRdb gives TRBD2 as the D gene, but with no DNA this cannot be confirmed. The CDR3 length is 15 residues. Looked up from germline, CDR1 is SEHNR and CDR2 is FQNEAQ (reference sequence). The CDR3 loop is CASTRTSGGTYEQYF.

The V call is TRBV19, the J call TRBJ2-1. This CDR3 is 11 amino acids long. The germline gives CDR1 LNHDA, CDR2 SQIVND (reference sequence). This CDR3 is CASSISNEQFF.